Listed below are T cell receptor beta chains from one sample, sequenced in a study of cytomegalovirus exposure and HLA in healthy donors. Sequencing used immunoSEQ multiplex PCR; TCRdb keeps in-frame clones, though not all of them. Of 45,000 to 65,000 clones in the sample, 82% are singletons; the top ten hold 2.5% to 3.5%. Sequencing input: PBMCs. These TCRs come from a woman aged 18-29 years in good health and CMV-seronegative. Each CDR3 is given with its conserved first and last residue. The D gene is left open where the match is weak. Clone sizes are given selectively: once, few, many, or a class where the clone is expanded.

d_call	v_call	clone_size	cdr3_length	j_call	cdr3_nt	cdr3_aa
.	TRBV7-3	once	13	TRBJ2-6	TGTGCCAGCAGCTTCGCTGGGGCCAACGTCCTGACTTTC	CASSFAGANVLTF
.	TRBV27	.	15	TRBJ2-7	TGTGCCAGCAGTCCCTCGGGGGAGGAAAGCGCCGAGCAGTACTTC	CASSPSGEESAEQYF
.	TRBV28	.	14	TRBJ2-7	TGTGCCAGCAGTTTGGGTCAGGGAGGCTACGAGCAGTACTTC	CASSLGQGGYEQYF
.	TRBV27	once	13	TRBJ1-1	TGTGCCAGCAGTTTCGGACAGTACACTGAAGCTTTCTTT	CASSFGQYTEAFF
.	TRBV27	.	13	TRBJ1-5	TGTGCCAGCAGTTGGCAGACAGGTCAGCTCCAGCATTTT	CASSWQTGQLQHF
.	TRBV15	few	13	TRBJ2-1	TGTGCCACTGTTGGGGGCCCCTACAATGAGCAGTTCTTC	CATVGGPYNEQFF
TRBD1	TRBV7-2	.	17	TRBJ2-7	TGTGCCAGCAGCTTGAGGGGAAGGGACAGGGGATTCTACGAGCAGTACTTC	CASSLRGRDRGFYEQYF
TRBD1	TRBV18	.	16	TRBJ2-6	TGTGCCAGCGCCTTAACAGGGGAACCTGGGGCCAACGTCCTGACTTTC	CASALTGEPGANVLTF
.	TRBV2	.	15	TRBJ2-2	TGTGCCAGCAGTGGTAGTAGCCTTAACACCGGGGAGCTGTTTTTT	CASSGSSLNTGELFF
TRBD2	TRBV6-4	few	13	TRBJ2-2	TGTGCCAGCAGTAGCGGGAGCACCGGGGAGCTGTTTTTT	CASSSGSTGELFF
TRBD2	TRBV11-2	.	14	TRBJ2-7	TGTGCCAGCAACCCCGGGGGGTCCCTATACGAGCAGTACTTC	CASNPGGSLYEQYF
TRBD2	TRBV5-5	.	16	TRBJ2-3	TGTGCCAGCAGCTGGGGGACTAACCTTCTCACAGATACGCAGTATTTT	CASSWGTNLLTDTQYF
.	TRBV6-4	once	15	TRBJ2-3	TGTGCCAGCAGTGAGGAGGGCGGGAGCACAGATACGCAGTATTTT	CASSEEGGSTDTQYF
.	TRBV27	.	12	TRBJ2-4	TGTGCCAGCAGTCAAACAGGTCACAGTCAGTACTTC	CASSQTGHSQYF
TRBD2	TRBV28	.	17	TRBJ2-1	TGTGCCAGCAGACCGACACCTAGTGGACTAGCGGGAGATGAGCAGTTCTTC	CASRPTPSGLAGDEQFF
TRBD1	TRBV10-3	.	15	TRBJ2-5	TGTGCCATCAGTCCCACCGGGACAGCTCAAGAGACCCAGTACTTC	CAISPTGTAQETQYF
TRBD2	TRBV7-6	.	20	TRBJ2-3	TGTGCCAGCAGTGGGGGAGTCCCGGGACTAGCGGGGTACCCCCCAGATACGCAGTATTTT	CASSGGVPGLAGYPPDTQYF
TRBD2	TRBV7-9	.	16	TRBJ2-7	TGTTCCAGCAGCTTTGCAATCACGGCGGGAGCCTACGAGCAGTACTTC	CSSSFAITAGAYEQYF
.	TRBV19	once	14	TRBJ2-1	TGTGCCAGTAGATCGGCTAGCTGGGGTGGAGAGCAGTTCTTC	CASRSASWGGEQFF
.	TRBV19	once	13	TRBJ2-3	TGTGCCACCAAGCGCGGGGACACAGATACGCAGTATTTT	CATKRGDTDTQYF
TRBD1	TRBV7-2	.	17	TRBJ2-3	TGTGCCAGCAGCTCACCCTCGGGGACAGGGAAGACAGATACGCAGTATTTT	CASSSPSGTGKTDTQYF
.	TRBV11-2	.	12	TRBJ2-7	TGTGCCAGCAGCTTGTACTCCTACGAGCAGTACTTC	CASSLYSYEQYF
.	TRBV5-5	.	15	TRBJ1-5	TGTGCCAGCAGCTTGCGGGGGGATGGTAATCAGCCCCAGCATTTT	CASSLRGDGNQPQHF
TRBD1	TRBV7-8	.	16	TRBJ2-1	TGTGCCAGCAGCCTATCCGACAGGGGATCCTACAATGAGCAGTTCTTC	CASSLSDRGSYNEQFF
TRBD1	TRBV19	.	15	TRBJ2-1	TGTGCCAGTAGTACCGGACAGGCTCCTAACAATGAGCAGTTCTTC	CASSTGQAPNNEQFF